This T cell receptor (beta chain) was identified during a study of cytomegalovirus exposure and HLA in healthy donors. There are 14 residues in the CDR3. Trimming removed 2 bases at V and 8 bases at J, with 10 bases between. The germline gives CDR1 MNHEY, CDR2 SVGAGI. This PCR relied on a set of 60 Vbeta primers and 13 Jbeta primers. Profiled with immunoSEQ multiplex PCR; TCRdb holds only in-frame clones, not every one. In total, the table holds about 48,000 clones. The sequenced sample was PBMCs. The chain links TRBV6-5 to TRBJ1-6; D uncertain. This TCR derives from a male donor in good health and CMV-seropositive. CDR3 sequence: CASSYRPGDSPLHF. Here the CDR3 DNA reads TGTGCCAGCAGTTACCGGCCCGGGGATTCACCCCTCCACTTT.